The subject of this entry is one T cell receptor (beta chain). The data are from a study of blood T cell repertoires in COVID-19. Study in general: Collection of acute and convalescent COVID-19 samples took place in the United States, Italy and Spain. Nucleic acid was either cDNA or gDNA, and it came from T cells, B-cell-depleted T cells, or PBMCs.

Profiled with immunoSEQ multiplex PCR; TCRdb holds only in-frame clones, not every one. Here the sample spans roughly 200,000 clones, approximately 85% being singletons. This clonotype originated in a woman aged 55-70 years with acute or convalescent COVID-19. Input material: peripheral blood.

This CDR3 reads CASSGGGQGETEAFF. CDR3 in DNA: TGTGCCAGCAGTGGGGGGGGACAGGGAGAAACTGAAGCTTTCTTT. The chain carries TRBV2 and TRBJ1-1; 9 bases agree with TRBD1. V lost 4 bases and J lost 5; bases outside the gene matches: 8. This CDR3 comprises 15 residues. Germline lookup yields CDR1 SNHLY and CDR2 FYNNEI.